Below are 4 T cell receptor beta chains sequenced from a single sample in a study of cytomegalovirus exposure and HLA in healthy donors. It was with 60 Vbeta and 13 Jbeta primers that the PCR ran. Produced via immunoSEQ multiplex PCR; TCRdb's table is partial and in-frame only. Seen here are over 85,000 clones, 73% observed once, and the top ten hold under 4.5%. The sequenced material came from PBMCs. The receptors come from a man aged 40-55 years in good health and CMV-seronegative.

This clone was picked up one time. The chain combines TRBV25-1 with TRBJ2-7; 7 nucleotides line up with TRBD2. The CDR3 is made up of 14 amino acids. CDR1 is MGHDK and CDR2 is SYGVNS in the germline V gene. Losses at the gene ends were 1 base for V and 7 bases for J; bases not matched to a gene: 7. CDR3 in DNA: TGTGCCAGCAGTGAATGGAAGGGAGGGAGAGAGCAGTACTTC. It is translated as CASSEWKGGREQYF.

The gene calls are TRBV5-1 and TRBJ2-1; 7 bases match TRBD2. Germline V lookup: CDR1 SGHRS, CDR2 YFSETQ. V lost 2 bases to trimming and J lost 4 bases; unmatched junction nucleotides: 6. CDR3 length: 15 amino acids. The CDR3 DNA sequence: TGCGCCAGCAGCTTTGGGACTACGGTATACAATGAGCAGTTCTTC. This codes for CASSFGTTVYNEQFF.

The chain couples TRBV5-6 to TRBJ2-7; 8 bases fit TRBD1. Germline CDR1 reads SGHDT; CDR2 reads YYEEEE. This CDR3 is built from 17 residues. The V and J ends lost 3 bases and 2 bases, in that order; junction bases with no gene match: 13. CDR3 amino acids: CASSSHLSRGLTYEQYF. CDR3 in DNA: TGTGCCAGCAGCTCTCACCTAAGCAGGGGGCTCACCTACGAGCAGTACTTC.

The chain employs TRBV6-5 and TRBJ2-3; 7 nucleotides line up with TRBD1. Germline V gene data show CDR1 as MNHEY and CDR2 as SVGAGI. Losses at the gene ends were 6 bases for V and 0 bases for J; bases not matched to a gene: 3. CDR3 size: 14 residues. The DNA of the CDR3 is TGTGCCAGCAGGACAGGGCTAAGCACAGATACGCAGTATTTT. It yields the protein CASRTGLSTDTQYF.